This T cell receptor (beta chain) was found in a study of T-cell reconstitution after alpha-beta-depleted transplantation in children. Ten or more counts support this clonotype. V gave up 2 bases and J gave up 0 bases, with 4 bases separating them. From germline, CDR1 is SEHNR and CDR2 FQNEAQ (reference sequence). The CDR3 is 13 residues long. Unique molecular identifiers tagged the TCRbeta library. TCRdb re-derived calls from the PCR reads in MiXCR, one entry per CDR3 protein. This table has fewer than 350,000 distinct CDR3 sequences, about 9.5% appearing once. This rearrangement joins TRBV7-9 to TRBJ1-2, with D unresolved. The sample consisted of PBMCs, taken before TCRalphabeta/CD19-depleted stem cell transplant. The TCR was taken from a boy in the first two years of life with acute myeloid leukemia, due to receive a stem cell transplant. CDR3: CASSLRTNYGYTF. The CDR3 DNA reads TGTGCCAGCAGCTTAAGGACTAACTATGGCTACACCTTC.